The 28 T cell receptor beta chains in this list originate from one sample, sequenced in a study of T-cell memory formation after mild COVID-19. TCRdb re-derived calls from the 5' RACE reads in MiXCR, one entry per CDR3 protein. The table lists roughly 480,000 distinct CDR3 sequences, around 25% of them singletons. Sequencing used PBMCs or a T cell subset sorted from them (not recorded which). These receptors were collected from an adult woman who had mild COVID-19 (a few samples of this study predate the infection). Cell type and time point are not known.

The V gene is TRBV18, the J gene TRBJ1-4; 9 nucleotides align to TRBD1. Looked up from germline, CDR1 is KGHSH and CDR2 is LQKENI. The CDR3 contains 14 residues. After removal of 5 bases from V and 5 bases from J, the junction contained 3 bases not matched to a gene. The DNA for the CDR3 is TGTGCCAGCTCAGGGACAGGGCTCAATGAAAAACTGTTTTTT. Its protein product is CASSGTGLNEKLFF.

This sequence joins TRBV6-5 and TRBJ2-7; 7 bases fit TRBD2. The CDR3 has 14 residues. The germline CDR1 and CDR2 sequences are MNHEY and SVGAGI. The V gene end was trimmed by 2 bases and the J gene end by 5 bases; junction bases not matched to a gene: 6. CDR3 nucleotides: TGTGCCAGCAGTTACGTCCGGGGGACTAACGAGCAGTACTTC. This codes for CASSYVRGTNEQYF.

The CDR3 sequence is CASSQVGQGNEQFF. The CDR3 bases are TGTGCCAGCAGCCAAGTGGGACAGGGCAATGAGCAGTTCTTC. The rearrangement links TRBV3-1 to TRBJ2-1; TRBD1 matches at 9 bases. Germline V gene sequence: CDR1 LGHDT, CDR2 YNNKEL (reference sequence). The CDR3 spans 14 residues. With 1 base clipped from V and 6 bases from J, the junction kept 1 base outside the gene matches.

This clonotype was seen only a few times. In DNA, the CDR3 is TGTGCCAGCAGCTTAGCCAGCGGGGGCCTCACAGATACGCAGTATTTT. Protein: CASSLASGGLTDTQYF. The chain employs TRBV7-6 and TRBJ2-3; the match to TRBD2 covers 8 bases. The CDR3 consists of 16 residues. Germline trimming cut 0 bases from V and 2 bases from J; bases unmatched to any gene: 4. CDR1 and CDR2 from the germline V gene are SGHVS and FNYEAQ. The complete variable domain, with remaining parts taken from reference TRBV7-6 and TRBJ2-3, reads GAGVSQSPRYKVTKRGQDVALRCDPISGHVSLYWYRQALGQGPEFLTYFNYEAQQDKSGLPNDRFSAERPEGSISTLTIQRTEQRDSAMYRCASSLASGGLTDTQYFGPGTRLTVL.

The chain links TRBV7-2 to TRBJ2-3; 7 bases line up with TRBD2. With V trimmed by 5 bases and J by 0 bases, 5 bases remained unmatched. The V gene's germline CDR1 is SGHTA and CDR2 FQGNSA. The CDR3 covers 15 residues. The CDR3 spells CASSTTGGSTDTQYF. As DNA, the CDR3 is TGTGCCAGCAGCACCACCGGGGGGAGCACAGATACGCAGTATTTT.

The chain uses TRBV6-1 and TRBJ1-6, with D hard to call. V was shortened by 2 bases and J by 7 bases, with 9 bases between the two germline ends. This CDR3 has 14 residues. CDR1 and CDR2 from the germline V gene are MNHNS and SASEGT. CDR3 bases: TGTGCCAGCAGTGAAAAGGTAGAAAATTCACCCCTCCACTTT. Encoded protein: CASSEKVENSPLHF.

This clonotype was detected once. V is TRBV10-3 and J is TRBJ2-5; no reliable D call. In germline, CDR1 is ENHRY, CDR2 SYGVKD. V was pared by 7 bases and J by 5 bases, with 11 bases between. This CDR3 has 12 amino acids. The CDR3 spells CAINGVGETQYF. CDR3 coding DNA: TGTGCCATCAATGGGGTCGGGGAGACCCAGTACTTC.

The chain is built from TRBV5-1 and TRBJ2-1, with 7 bases identical to TRBD1. Germline V CDR1 and CDR2: SGHRS, YFSETQ. CDR3 length equals 15 residues. V lost 3 bases, J lost 7 bases, and 10 bases stayed unmatched. Here the CDR3 reads CASSWGQIQWNEQFF. The CDR3 coding sequence is TGCGCCAGCAGCTGGGGACAGATCCAATGGAATGAGCAGTTCTTC.

This rearrangement joins TRBV12-3 or TRBV12-4 to TRBJ1-5; the D gene is possibly TRBD1 (6 bases). There are 14 residues in the CDR3. Trimming took off 5 bases at V and 6 bases at J, with 14 bases between the two ends. The CDR3 DNA is TGTGCCAGCAGTCCCGGGGGGCCTAGTCAGCCCCAGCATTTT. This sequence encodes CASSPGGPSQPQHF.

This clonotype has more than one count but fewer than ten. This sequence joins TRBV9 and TRBJ2-3, with D perhaps TRBD1 or TRBD2 (5 bases each). CDR3 length equals 14 residues. V lost 0 bases and J 4 bases, leaving 9 bases between the germline ends. Germline-derived CDR1 and CDR2 are SGDLS and YYNGEE. CDR3 DNA sequence: TGTGCCAGCAGCGTAGGGGACGATCCAGATACGCAGTATTTT. It specifies CASSVGDDPDTQYF.

The chain recombines TRBV6-6 with TRBJ1-5; 7 bases align to TRBD1. The CDR3 loop spans 16 amino acids. Looked up from germline, CDR1 is MNHNY and CDR2 is SVGAGI (reference sequence). J gave up 3 bases and V 4 bases, and 9 bases lay outside the gene matches. The CDR3 sequence is CASSSDLDRFNQPQHF. The CDR3 region has the DNA TGTGCCAGCAGTTCAGACTTGGACAGGTTCAATCAGCCCCAGCATTTT.

V is TRBV7-9 and J is TRBJ2-2; D possibly corresponds to TRBD2 (5 bases). From germline, CDR1 is SEHNR and CDR2 FQNEAQ (reference sequence). The CDR3 is made up of 15 amino acids. With 1 base removed from V and 5 bases from J, the gap between germline ends came to 11 bases. The CDR3 DNA reads TGTGCCAGCAGCTTAGTGGGAGTAAGGACCGGGGAGCTGTTTTTT. This encodes CASSLVGVRTGELFF. Variable domain in full (rest from reference TRBV7-9 and TRBJ2-2): DTGVSQNPRHKITKRGQNVTFRCDPISEHNRLYWYRQTLGQGPEFLTYFQNEAQLEKSRLLSDRFSAERPKGSFSTLEIQRTEQGDSAMYLCASSLVGVRTGELFFGEGSRLTVL.

This sequence joins TRBV7-9 and TRBJ1-2, with D uncertain. This CDR3 contains 14 residues. The germline V gene encodes CDR1 SEHNR and CDR2 FQNEAQ (reference sequence). The V gene lost 1 base and the J gene lost 4 bases, with 10 bases spanning the gap. CDR3 protein: CASSLEVGPYGYTF. The CDR3 coding sequence is TGTGCCAGCAGCTTAGAGGTCGGCCCCTATGGCTACACCTTC.

This clonotype was recorded many times. The chain has TRBV5-1 and TRBJ2-3; D gene unclear. The CDR3 consists of 14 residues. CDR1 is SGHRS and CDR2 is YFSETQ in the germline V gene. Trimming left V 0 bases short and J 4 bases short, with 9 bases between. The CDR3 reads CASSLASLPDTQYF. The CDR3, as DNA: TGCGCCAGCAGCTTGGCTAGTTTGCCAGATACGCAGTATTTT.

There are a few counts of this clonotype. In nucleotides, the CDR3 is TGTGCCAGCAGTGAAGCTTGGCGGGGGATCACAGATACGCAGTATTTT. This gives the protein CASSEAWRGITDTQYF. The rearrangement joins TRBV2 to TRBJ2-3; 7 bases align to TRBD2. The germline V gene encodes CDR1 SNHLY and CDR2 FYNNEI. V gave up 0 bases and J gave up 2 bases; unmatched junction bases: 5. CDR3 length equals 16 residues.

This clonotype was recorded only once. V and J are TRBV15 and TRBJ2-5; TRBD1 might be the D (5 bases). This CDR3 comprises 14 residues. In germline, CDR1 is LNHNV, CDR2 YYDKDF (reference sequence). V lost 1 base, J lost 1 base, and 7 bases lay in between. The CDR3 bases are TGTGCCACCAGCAGAGGGGGCAGCCAAGAGACCCAGTACTTC. It is translated as CATSRGGSQETQYF.

The rearrangement links TRBV28 to TRBJ1-3; 11 bases line up with TRBD1. J gave up 8 bases and V 5 bases, and 5 bases lay outside the gene matches. The CDR3 totals 14 residues. The germline gives CDR1 MDHEN, CDR2 SYDVKM. The CDR3 DNA reads as TGTGCCAGCAGTGGTGGACAGGGGGCATACACCATATATTTT. It specifies CASSGGQGAYTIYF.

Only a few counts were recorded for this clonotype. The V and J genes are TRBV5-1 and TRBJ1-2, with a tentative D call TRBD1 (5 bases). This CDR3 has 15 amino acids. Trimming took off 5 bases at V and 0 bases at J, with 14 bases between the two ends. CDR1 is SGHRS, CDR2 YFSETQ, per germline. In DNA form, the CDR3 reads TGCGCCAGCAGTCCTCAGGGATCACCTAACTATGGCTACACCTTC. Translated, it gives CASSPQGSPNYGYTF.

This clonotype was counted only a few times. The V and J genes are TRBV29-1 and TRBJ2-7, with D perhaps matching TRBD2 (5 bases). The V gene lost 4 bases and the J gene lost 4 bases, with 11 bases spanning the gap. Germline assignment: CDR1 SQVTM and CDR2 ANQGSEA. CDR3 length equals 12 residues. The CDR3 coding sequence is TGCAGCGTTGCGGGGATCCATTACGAGCAGTACTTC. Protein product: CSVAGIHYEQYF.

This clonotype has only a few counts. The J gene is TRBJ2-2, the V gene TRBV27; 7 positions match TRBD2. This CDR3 has 14 residues. The trim removed 6 bases at V and 1 base at J, leaving 2 bases unmatched. Germline V gene data show CDR1 as MNHEY and CDR2 as SMNVEV (reference sequence). CDR3 nucleotide sequence: TGTGCCAGCAGCGGGGGGAAGAACACCGGGGAGCTGTTTTTT. It yields the protein CASSGGKNTGELFF.

This chain joins TRBV6-5 and TRBJ1-1, with D perhaps TRBD1 (6 bases). V was clipped by 2 bases and J by 1 base, with 14 bases between them. The CDR3 length is 16 residues. Germline-derived CDR1 and CDR2 are MNHEY and SVGAGI. CDR3 residues: CASSYRGTGANTEAFF. The DNA for the CDR3 is TGTGCCAGCAGTTACCGGGGGACGGGGGCGAACACTGAAGCTTTCTTT.

The chain is built from TRBV4-2 and TRBJ2-5; TRBD2 matches at 13 bases. The length of the CDR3 is 17 residues. The germline CDR1 and CDR2 sequences are LGHNA and YNFKEQ. Germline trimming cut 0 bases from V and 6 bases from J; bases unmatched to any gene: 7. CDR3 DNA: TGTGCCAGCAGCCAAGAACTAGCGGGAGGGTATGGAAAGACCCAGTACTTC. Protein sequence: CASSQELAGGYGKTQYF.

The V gene is TRBV24-1, the J gene TRBJ2-5, with D perhaps matching TRBD1 or TRBD2 (5 bases each). Trimming pared 4 bases from V and 1 base from J, leaving 15 bases between. The CDR3 contains 16 residues. Germline CDR1 is KGHDR and CDR2 is SFDVKD. CDR3 sequence (DNA): TGTGCCACCAGTGAGGGCGCGAGGGGTGCCCAAGAGACCCAGTACTTC. This translates into CATSEGARGAQETQYF.

The chain couples TRBV12-3 or TRBV12-4 to TRBJ2-7, with 7 bases lining up with TRBD2. This CDR3 region has 15 residues. V gave up 3 bases and J gave up 2 bases; unmatched junction bases: 7. The CDR3 DNA reads as TGTGCCAGCAGTTTGAGCGGGGCAATCCCCTACGAGCAGTACTTC. This translates into CASSLSGAIPYEQYF.

The chain employs TRBV19 and TRBJ1-1, with no clear D. Trimming shortened V by 5 bases and J by 7 bases, and 14 bases separated the two germline ends. Germline lookup yields CDR1 LNHDA and CDR2 SQIVND (reference sequence). The length of the CDR3 is 13 residues. CDR3 DNA: TGTGCCAGTAGTTTCGGGGAGCCCTATGAAGCTTTCTTT. Protein: CASSFGEPYEAFF.

The CDR3 is CASRGMSQPQHF. CDR3 coding DNA: TGTGCCAGCAGGGGAATGAGTCAGCCCCAGCATTTT. The gene calls are TRBV27 and TRBJ1-5; no reliable D call. V was cut by 6 bases and J by 6 bases, with 9 bases left in between. The length of the CDR3 is 12 residues. Germline V gene lookup returns CDR1 MNHEY and CDR2 SMNVEV (reference sequence).

This clonotype was counted only a few times. The chain combines TRBV20-1 with TRBJ2-5, with 11 bases aligning to TRBD2. The V gene's germline CDR1 is DFQATT and CDR2 SNEGSKA (reference sequence). Trimming cost V 6 bases and J 4 bases; bases outside gene matches: 4. This CDR3 has 13 residues. CDR3 amino acids: CSAQGTSGETQYF. The DNA of the CDR3 is TGCAGTGCCCAAGGGACTAGCGGAGAGACCCAGTACTTC.

This clonotype appeared a few times. The rearrangement uses TRBV7-6 and TRBJ2-1, with 14 bases fitting TRBD2. The CDR3 covers 16 residues. V lost 4 bases, J lost 4 bases, and 3 bases stayed unmatched. Germline V CDR1 and CDR2: SGHVS, FNYEAQ. The CDR3 DNA sequence: TGTGCCAGCAGCTCGACTAGCGGGGGGGCATACAATGAGCAGTTCTTC. Protein sequence: CASSSTSGGAYNEQFF.